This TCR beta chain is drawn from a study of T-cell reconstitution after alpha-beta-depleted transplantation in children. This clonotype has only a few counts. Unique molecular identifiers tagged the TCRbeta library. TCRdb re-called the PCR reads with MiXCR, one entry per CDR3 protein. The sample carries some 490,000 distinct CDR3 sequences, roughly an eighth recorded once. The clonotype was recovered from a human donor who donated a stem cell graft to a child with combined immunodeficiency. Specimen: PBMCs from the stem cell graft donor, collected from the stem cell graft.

In nucleotides, the CDR3 is TGCAGTGCTAGAGATCCGGCCGGGAGGGCCTCCAATGAGCAGTTCTTC. Translating gives CSARDPAGRASNEQFF. The genes are TRBV20-1 and TRBJ2-1; TRBD2 aligns across 8 bases. In germline, CDR1 is DFQATT, CDR2 SNEGSKA (reference sequence). CDR3 length equals 16 residues. The junction had 10 bases not matched to a gene; V was cut back by 0 bases and J by 6 bases.